This T cell receptor beta chain was identified during a study of shared clonotypes between healthy human individuals. Study-wide context: Used for every donor were three CD4 naive, three CD4 memory, two CD8 naive and one CD8 memory plate.

V trimming: 3 bases; J trimming: 9 bases; junction bases outside the gene matches: 13. The CDR3 extends over 15 amino acids. Germline-derived CDR1 and CDR2 are MDHEN and SYDVKM. For every subset, genomic DNA was evenly distributed across several immunoSEQ plates. The protocol was immunoSEQ multiplex PCR, while the TCRdb copy is restricted to in-frame clones and leaves out a portion. The data contain 2,500,000 or so clones, about 90% of them singletons. Study-wide points: A handful of donors shared approximately 5% of their naive CD4 clonotypes.

This clone showed up just once. Its target is unknown. The chain couples TRBV28 to TRBJ2-5; the match to TRBD2 covers 7 bases. This TCR came from a man aged 18 to 29 in good health. Some clones in this sample may be carry-over from other donors' samples. The sequenced sample was naive CD4+ T cells from PBMCs. Regarding subset: CD45RA+ positively selected. This CDR3 reads CASSLGGGPGLAQYF. In nucleotides, the CDR3 is TGTGCCAGCAGTTTGGGGGGAGGGCCGGGGCTGGCCCAGTACTTC.